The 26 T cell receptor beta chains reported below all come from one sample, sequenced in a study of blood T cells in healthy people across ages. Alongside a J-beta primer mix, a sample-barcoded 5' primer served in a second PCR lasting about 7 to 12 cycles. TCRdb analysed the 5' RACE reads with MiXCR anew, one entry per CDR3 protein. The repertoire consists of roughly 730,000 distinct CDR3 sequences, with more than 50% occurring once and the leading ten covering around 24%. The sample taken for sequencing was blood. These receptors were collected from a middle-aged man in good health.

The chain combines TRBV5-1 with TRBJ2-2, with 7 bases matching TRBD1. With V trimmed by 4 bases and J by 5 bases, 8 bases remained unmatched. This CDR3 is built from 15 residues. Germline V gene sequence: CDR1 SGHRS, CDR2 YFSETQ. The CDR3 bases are TGCGCCAGCAGCAGCAGGACAGGACAGACCGGGGAGCTGTTTTTT. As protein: CASSSRTGQTGELFF. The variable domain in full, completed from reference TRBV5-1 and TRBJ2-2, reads KAGVTQTPRYLIKTRGQQVTLSCSPISGHRSVSWYQQTPGQGLQFLFEYFSETQRNKGNFPGRFSGRQFSNSRSEMNVSTLELGDSALYLCASSSRTGQTGELFFGEGSRLTVL.

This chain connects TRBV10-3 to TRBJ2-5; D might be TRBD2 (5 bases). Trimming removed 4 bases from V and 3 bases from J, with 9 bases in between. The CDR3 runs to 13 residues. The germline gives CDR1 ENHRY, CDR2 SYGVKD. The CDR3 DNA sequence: TGTGCCATCAGTGTTGCGCGGGAAGAGACCCAGTACTTC. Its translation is CAISVAREETQYF.

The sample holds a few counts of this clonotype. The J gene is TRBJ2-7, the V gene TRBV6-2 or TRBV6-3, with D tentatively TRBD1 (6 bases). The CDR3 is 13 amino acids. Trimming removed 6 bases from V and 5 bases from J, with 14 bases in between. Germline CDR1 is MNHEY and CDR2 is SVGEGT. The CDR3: CASSLGTWNEQYF. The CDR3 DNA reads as TGTGCCAGCAGCCTCGGGACATGGAACGAGCAGTACTTC.

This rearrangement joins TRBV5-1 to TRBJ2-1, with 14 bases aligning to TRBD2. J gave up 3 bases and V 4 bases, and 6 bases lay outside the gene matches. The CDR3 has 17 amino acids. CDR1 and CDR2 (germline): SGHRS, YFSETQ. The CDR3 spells CASSPLGTSGSYNEQFF. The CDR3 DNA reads TGCGCCAGCAGCCCACTAGGGACTAGCGGGAGCTACAATGAGCAGTTCTTC.

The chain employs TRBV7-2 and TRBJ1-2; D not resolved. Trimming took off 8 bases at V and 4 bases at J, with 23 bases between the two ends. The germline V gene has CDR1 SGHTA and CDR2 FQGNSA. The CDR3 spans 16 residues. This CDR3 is CASSFWSQGIPYGYTF. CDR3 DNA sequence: TGTGCCAGCTCGTTTTGGTCCCAAGGAATTCCCTATGGCTACACCTTC.

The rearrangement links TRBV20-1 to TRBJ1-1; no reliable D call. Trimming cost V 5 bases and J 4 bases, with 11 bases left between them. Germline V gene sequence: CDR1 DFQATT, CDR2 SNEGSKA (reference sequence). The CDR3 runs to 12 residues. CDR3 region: CSAAVGSTEAFF. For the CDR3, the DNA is TGCAGTGCTGCCGTTGGGAGCACTGAAGCTTTCTTT.

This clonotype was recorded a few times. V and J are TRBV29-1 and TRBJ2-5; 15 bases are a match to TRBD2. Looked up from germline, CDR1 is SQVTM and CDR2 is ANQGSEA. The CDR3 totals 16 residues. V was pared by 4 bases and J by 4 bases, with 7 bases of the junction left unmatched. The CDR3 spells CSVVGLAGGRGETQYF. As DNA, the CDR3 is TGCAGCGTTGTAGGACTAGCGGGGGGGCGAGGAGAGACCCAGTACTTC.

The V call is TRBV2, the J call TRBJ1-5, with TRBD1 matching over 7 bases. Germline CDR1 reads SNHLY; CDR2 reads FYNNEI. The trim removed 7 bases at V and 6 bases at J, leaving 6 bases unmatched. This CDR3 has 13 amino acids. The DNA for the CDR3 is TGTGCCAGCAATACAGGGGCGGTTCAGCCCCAGCATTTT. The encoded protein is CASNTGAVQPQHF.

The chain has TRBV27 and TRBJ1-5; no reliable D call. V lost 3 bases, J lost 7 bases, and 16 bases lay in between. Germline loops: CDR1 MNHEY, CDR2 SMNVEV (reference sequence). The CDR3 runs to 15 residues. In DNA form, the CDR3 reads TGTGCCAGCAGTTTTGGGCCCCAAGGGTGGCAGCCCCAGCATTTT. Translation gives CASSFGPQGWQPQHF.

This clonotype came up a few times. In DNA form, the CDR3 reads TGCGCCAGCAGCCTGAGCGTCGGACAGGGCGGGGACGAGCAGTACTTC. Its translation: CASSLSVGQGGDEQYF. This chain links TRBV4-1 with TRBJ2-7; TRBD1 agrees at 8 bases. V lost 4 bases and J lost 5; bases outside the gene matches: 13. Per the germline V gene, CDR1 is MGHRA and CDR2 is YSYEKL. The CDR3 runs 16 residues.

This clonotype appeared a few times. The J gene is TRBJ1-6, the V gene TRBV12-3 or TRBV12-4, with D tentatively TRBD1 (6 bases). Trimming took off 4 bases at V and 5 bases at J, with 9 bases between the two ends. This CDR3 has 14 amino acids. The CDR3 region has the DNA TGTGCCAGCAGTTACGGACAGAATAATTCACCCCTCCACTTT. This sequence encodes CASSYGQNNSPLHF.

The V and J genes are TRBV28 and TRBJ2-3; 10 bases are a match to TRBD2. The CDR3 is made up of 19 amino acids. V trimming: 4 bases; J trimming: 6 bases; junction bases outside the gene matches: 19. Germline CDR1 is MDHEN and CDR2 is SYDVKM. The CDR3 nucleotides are TGTGCCAGCAGTTCCCCTTTAATTGGAGCGGGAGGGCTCAAGGATACGCAGTATTTT. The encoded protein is CASSSPLIGAGGLKDTQYF.

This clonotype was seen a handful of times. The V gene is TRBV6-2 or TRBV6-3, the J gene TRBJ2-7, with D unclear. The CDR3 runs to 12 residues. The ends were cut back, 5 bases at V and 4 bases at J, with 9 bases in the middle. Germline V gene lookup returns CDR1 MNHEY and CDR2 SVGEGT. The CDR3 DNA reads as TGTGCCAGCAGTCGACTCGGGTACGAGCAGTACTTC. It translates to CASSRLGYEQYF.

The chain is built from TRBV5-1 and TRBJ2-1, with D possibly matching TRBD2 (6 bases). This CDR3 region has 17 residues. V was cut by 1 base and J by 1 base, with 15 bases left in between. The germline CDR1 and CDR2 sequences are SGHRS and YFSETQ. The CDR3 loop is CASSLWSRESSYNEQFF. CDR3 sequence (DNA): TGCGCCAGCAGCTTGTGGTCCCGGGAGAGTTCCTACAATGAGCAGTTCTTC.

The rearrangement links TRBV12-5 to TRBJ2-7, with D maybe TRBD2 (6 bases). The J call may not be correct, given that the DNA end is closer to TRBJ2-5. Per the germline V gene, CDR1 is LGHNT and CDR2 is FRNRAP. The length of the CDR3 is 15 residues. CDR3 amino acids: CASGLDAREEETQYF. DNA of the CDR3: TGTGCTAGTGGTTTGGATGCCAGGGAGGAGGAGACCCAGTACTTC.

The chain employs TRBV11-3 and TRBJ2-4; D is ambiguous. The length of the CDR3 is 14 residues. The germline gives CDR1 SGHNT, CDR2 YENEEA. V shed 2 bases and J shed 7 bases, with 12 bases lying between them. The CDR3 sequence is CASSLSLVWNIQYF. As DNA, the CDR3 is TGTGCCAGCAGCTTATCGTTGGTGTGGAACATTCAGTACTTC. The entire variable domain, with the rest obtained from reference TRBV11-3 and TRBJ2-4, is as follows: EAGVVQSPRYKIIEKKQPVAFWCNPISGHNTLYWYLQNLGQGPELLIRYENEEAVDDSQLPKDRFSAERLKGVDSTLKIQPAELGDSAVYLCASSLSLVWNIQYFGAGTRLSVL.

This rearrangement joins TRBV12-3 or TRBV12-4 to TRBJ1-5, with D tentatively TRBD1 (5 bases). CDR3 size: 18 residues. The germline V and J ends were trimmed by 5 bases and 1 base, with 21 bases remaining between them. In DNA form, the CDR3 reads TGTGCCAGCAGTCTCGGCCGTTGGGGGGAAAGGAGCAATCAGCCCCAGCATTTT. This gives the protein CASSLGRWGERSNQPQHF.

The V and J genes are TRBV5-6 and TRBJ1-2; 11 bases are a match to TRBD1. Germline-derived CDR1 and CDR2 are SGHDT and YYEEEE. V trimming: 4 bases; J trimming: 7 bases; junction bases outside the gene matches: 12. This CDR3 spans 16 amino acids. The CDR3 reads CASSTGTGGPVSGYTF. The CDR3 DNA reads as TGTGCCAGCAGCACCGGGACAGGGGGGCCGGTGAGTGGCTACACCTTC. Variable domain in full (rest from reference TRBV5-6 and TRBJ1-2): DAGVTQSPTHLIKTRGQQVTLRCSPKSGHDTVSWYQQALGQGPQFIFQYYEEEERQRGNFPDRFSGHQFPNYSSELNVNALLLGDSALYLCASSTGTGGPVSGYTFGSGTRLTVV.

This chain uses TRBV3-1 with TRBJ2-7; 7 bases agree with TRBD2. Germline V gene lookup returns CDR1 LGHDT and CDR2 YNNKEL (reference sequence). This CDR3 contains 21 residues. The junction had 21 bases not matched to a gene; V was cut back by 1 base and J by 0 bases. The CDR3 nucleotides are TGTGCCAGCAGCCAAGTATTGAAATCTAGCGGCGTATTCAAAAGCTCCTACGAGCAGTACTTC. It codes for CASSQVLKSSGVFKSSYEQYF.

The CDR3 nucleotides are TGTGCCAGCAGCCCCCCTCTGCGGGAGGGCCATAATGAGCAGTACTTC. Its protein is CASSPPLREGHNEQYF. The chain has TRBV7-2 and TRBJ2-5, with TRBD2 matching 9 bases. The germline V gene has CDR1 SGHTA and CDR2 FQGNSA. CDR3 size: 16 residues. V shed 5 bases, J shed 11 bases, and the junction held 18 bases outside the gene matches. The whole variable domain, remainder taken from reference TRBV7-2 and TRBJ2-5, is GAGVSQSPSNKVTEKGKDVELRCDPISGHTALYWYRQSLGQGLEFLIYFQGNSAPDKSGLPSDRFSAERTGGSVSTLTIQRTQQEDSAVYLCASSPPLREGHNEQYFGPGTRLLVL.

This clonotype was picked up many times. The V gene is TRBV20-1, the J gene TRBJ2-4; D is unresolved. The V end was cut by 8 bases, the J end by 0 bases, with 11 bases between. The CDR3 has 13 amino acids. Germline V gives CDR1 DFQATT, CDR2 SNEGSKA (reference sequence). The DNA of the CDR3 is TGCAGTACTATACTTCCAGCCAAAAACATTCAGTACTTC. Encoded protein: CSTILPAKNIQYF.

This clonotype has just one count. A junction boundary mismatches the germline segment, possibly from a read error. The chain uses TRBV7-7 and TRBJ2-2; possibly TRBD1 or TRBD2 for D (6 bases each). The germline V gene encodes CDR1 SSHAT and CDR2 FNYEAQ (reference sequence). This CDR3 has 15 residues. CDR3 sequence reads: CASSSGASNTGELFF. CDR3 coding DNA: TGTGCTAGCAGCTCGGGGGCCTCGAACACCGGGGAGCTGTTTTTT.

CDR3 sequence reads: CASSYLAPGETQYF. CDR3 coding DNA: TGTGCCAGCAGCTACCTAGCCCCGGGCGAGACCCAGTACTTC. V gene TRBV3-1 combines with J gene TRBJ2-5; D is perhaps TRBD2 (5 bases). CDR3 length: 14 residues. V was pared by 5 bases and J by 5 bases, with 15 bases between. Germline CDR1 and CDR2: LGHDT and YNNKEL (reference sequence).

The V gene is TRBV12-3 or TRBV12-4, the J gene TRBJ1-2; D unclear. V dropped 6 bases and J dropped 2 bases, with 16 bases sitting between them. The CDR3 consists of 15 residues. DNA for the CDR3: TGTGCCAGCAGCGAAAACGCGGCAGCGAACTATGGCTACACCTTC. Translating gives CASSENAAANYGYTF.

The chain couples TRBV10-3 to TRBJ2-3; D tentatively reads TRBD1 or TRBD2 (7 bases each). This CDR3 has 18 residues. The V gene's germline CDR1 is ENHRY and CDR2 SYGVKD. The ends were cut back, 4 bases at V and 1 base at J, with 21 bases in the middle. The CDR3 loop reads CAISGEGQRLVRTDTQYF. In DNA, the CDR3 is TGTGCCATCAGTGGGGAGGGACAGCGCCTCGTCCGCACAGATACGCAGTATTTT.

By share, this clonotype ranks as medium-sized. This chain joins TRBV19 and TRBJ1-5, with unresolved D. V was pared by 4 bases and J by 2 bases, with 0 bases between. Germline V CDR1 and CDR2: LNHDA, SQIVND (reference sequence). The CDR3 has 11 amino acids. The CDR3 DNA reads TGTGCCAGTAGTAGCAATCAGCCCCAGCATTTT. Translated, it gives CASSSNQPQHF.